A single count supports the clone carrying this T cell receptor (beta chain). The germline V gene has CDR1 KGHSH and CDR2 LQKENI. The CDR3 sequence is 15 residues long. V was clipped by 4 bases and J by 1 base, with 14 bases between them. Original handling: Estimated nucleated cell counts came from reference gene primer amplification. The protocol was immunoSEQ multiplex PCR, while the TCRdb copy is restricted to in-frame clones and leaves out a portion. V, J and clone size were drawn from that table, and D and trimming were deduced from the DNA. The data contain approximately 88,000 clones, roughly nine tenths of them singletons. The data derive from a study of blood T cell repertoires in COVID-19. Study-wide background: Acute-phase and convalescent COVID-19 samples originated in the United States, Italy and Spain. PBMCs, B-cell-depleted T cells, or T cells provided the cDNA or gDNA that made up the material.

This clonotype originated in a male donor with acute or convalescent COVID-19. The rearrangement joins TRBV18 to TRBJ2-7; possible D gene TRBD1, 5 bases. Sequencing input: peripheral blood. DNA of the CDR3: TGTGCCAGCTCACGAGAGTCAGGGCCATCCTACGAGCAGTACTTC. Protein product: CASSRESGPSYEQYF. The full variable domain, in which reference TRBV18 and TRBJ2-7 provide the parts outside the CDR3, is NAGVMQNPRHLVRRRGQEARLRCSPMKGHSHVYWYRQLPEEGLKFMVYLQKENIIDESGMPKERFSAEFPKEGPSILRIQQVVRGDSAAYFCASSRESGPSYEQYFGPGTRLTVT.